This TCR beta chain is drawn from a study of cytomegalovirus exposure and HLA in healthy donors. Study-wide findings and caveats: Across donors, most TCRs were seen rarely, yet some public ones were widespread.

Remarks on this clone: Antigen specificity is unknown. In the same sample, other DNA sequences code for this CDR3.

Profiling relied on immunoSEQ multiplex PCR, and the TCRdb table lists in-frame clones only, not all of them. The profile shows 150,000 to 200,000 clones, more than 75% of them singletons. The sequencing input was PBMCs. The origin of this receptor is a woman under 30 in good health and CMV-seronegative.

The CDR3 reads CASSLAGSYEQYF. In DNA, the CDR3 is TGTGCCAGCAGCTTAGCGGGGTCCTACGAGCAGTACTTC. V and J are TRBV11-2 and TRBJ2-7; maybe TRBD2 (5 bases). The germline CDR1 and CDR2 sequences are SGHAT and FQNNGV. CDR3 length: 13 residues. Trimming took 1 base from V and 1 from J, leaving 5 bases between them.